The 5 T cell receptor beta chains in this list originate from one sample, sequenced in a study of radiation and T cells in renal cell carcinoma. Time point given: blood 2 weeks post-SBRT. Treatment noted: 15 Gy SBRT to primary tumor, nephrectomy 4 weeks later. Sequencing used immunoSEQ multiplex PCR; TCRdb keeps in-frame clones, though not all of them. The sample gives 160,000 or so clones, roughly 89% of which show up once; over 10% is in the top ten. The sample in question was blood, obtained from a patient whose treatment included radiotherapy and nephrectomy. The receptors stem from a woman aged 50 to 60 with renal cell carcinoma.

This chain uses TRBV29-1 with TRBJ2-1; 7 nucleotides agree with TRBD1. Trimming cost V 3 bases and J 9 bases; bases outside gene matches: 5. Germline V CDR1 and CDR2: SQVTM, ANQGSEA. The CDR3 extends over 12 amino acids. CDR3 nucleotides: TGCAGCGTTGATGACAGGGTTGGTGAGCAGTTCTTC. Amino acids: CSVDDRVGEQFF.

The chain uses TRBV13 and TRBJ2-3; TRBD2 matches at 7 bases. The CDR3 extends over 14 amino acids. Germline loops: CDR1 PRHDT, CDR2 FYEKMQ (reference sequence). V lost 3 bases to trimming and J lost 2 bases; unmatched junction nucleotides: 2. CDR3 residues: CASSLGLSTDTQYF. The CDR3 DNA follows: TGTGCCAGCAGCTTGGGACTATCCACAGATACGCAGTATTTT. The full variable domain, rest sourced from reference TRBV13 and TRBJ2-3, is AAGVIQSPRHLIKEKRETATLKCYPIPRHDTVYWYQQGPGQDPQFLISFYEKMQSDKGSIPDRFSAQQFSDYHSELNMSSLELGDSALYFCASSLGLSTDTQYFGPGTRLTVL.

This clone has just a few counts. The V and J genes are TRBV14 and TRBJ1-6; D is undetermined. The V end lost 3 bases, the J end lost 9 bases, and 18 bases lay between the germline ends. There are 16 residues in the CDR3. Germline V gene sequence: CDR1 SGHDN, CDR2 FVKESK. The DNA of the CDR3 is TGTGCCAGCAGCCAGCTGGGAGCAAACAGTGGTTCACCCCTCCACTTT. This sequence encodes CASSQLGANSGSPLHF.

The J gene is TRBJ2-3, the V gene TRBV10-3, with D possibly TRBD2 on 7 matching bases. The germline V gene has CDR1 ENHRY and CDR2 SYGVKD. CDR3 length: 15 amino acids. The V and J ends lost 0 bases and 2 bases respectively, with 9 bases between them. The CDR3 sequence is CAISESGGHTDTQYF. The CDR3 nucleotides read TGTGCCATCAGTGAGTCGGGGGGGCACACAGATACGCAGTATTTT.

The chain combines TRBV5-6 with TRBJ1-2; D possibly corresponds to TRBD1 (6 bases). The CDR3 runs 14 residues. Deletions cut 2 bases from V and 4 bases from J, with 12 bases between. Per germline, CDR1 SGHDT and CDR2 YYEEEE. For the CDR3, the DNA is TGTGCCAGCAGCTTAAAACAGGGAGTCTATGGCTACACCTTC. This translates into CASSLKQGVYGYTF.